This passage covers 30 T cell receptor beta chains from one sample sequenced in a study of beta chain features in type 1 diabetes (dated by TCRdb to the late 2010s). On the study overall, not on this receptor specifically: A moderate but significant shortening of TCRB CDR3 length was observed in type 1 diabetes patients in all four CD4+ subsets.

For these receptors, no antigen is known. Library generation was performed with the immunoSEQ multiplex PCR assay. All of the isolated RNA was reverse transcribed with the High Capacity cDNA Reverse Transcription Kit, so expressed TCRB transcripts were sequenced. What TCRdb holds here is the immuneACCESS table cut down to in-frame rearrangements. Part of the clones is not present; checked against another copy, under half of the missing clones reflect an unresolved V gene, and the others are unexplained. Recorded for this sample are some 640,000 clones; about 14% of them occurred a single time. The leading ten clones occupy roughly 0.04% of the sample. Material for sequencing was naive CD4+ T cells from blood. This sample's cell subset or site label indicates: true naive CD4+ T cells. Receptors originate from a man younger than 30 with type 1 diabetes.

This clone was counted between two and nine times. The V gene is TRBV28, the J gene TRBJ1-4; D is unclear. The CDR3 spans 11 residues. Germline loops: CDR1 MDHEN, CDR2 SYDVKM. CDR3 region: CAAGSREKLFF. In nucleotides, the CDR3 is TGTGCTGCGGGTAGTCGAGAAAAACTGTTTTTT.

The rearrangement uses TRBV4-1 and TRBJ1-1; D not certain. CDR3 length: 18 amino acids. Per germline, CDR1 MGHRA and CDR2 YSYEKL. The germline V and J ends were trimmed by 2 bases and 3 bases, with 22 bases remaining between them. CDR3 DNA: TGCGCCAGCAGCCAACTGGTACGGGCAGCCCCAAGTGACACTGAAGCTTTCTTT. Protein: CASSQLVRAAPSDTEAFF.

V gene TRBV2 combines with J gene TRBJ2-2; 7 bases agree with TRBD2. J gave up 5 bases and V 3 bases, and 3 bases lay outside the gene matches. The CDR3 is 14 amino acids. CDR1 is SNHLY and CDR2 is FYNNEI in the germline V gene. CDR3 sequence (DNA): TGTGCCAGCAGTGACCAGGGACTAACCGGGGAGCTGTTTTTT. This codes for CASSDQGLTGELFF.

This clone appeared a few times. The chain carries TRBV5-4 and TRBJ2-1; 10 nucleotides match TRBD1. The CDR3 is 15 amino acids. CDR1 SGHNT and CDR2 YYREEE come from the germline V gene (reference sequence). Trimming at V came to 6 bases and at J to 4 bases, leaving 7 bases not matched to a gene. The CDR3 DNA reads TGTGCCAGCATTCTCGGGACAGGGGCTTACAATGAGCAGTTCTTC. It translates to CASILGTGAYNEQFF.

This clone has just a few counts. The V and J genes are TRBV10-3 and TRBJ2-2; no firm D call. The ends were cut back, 7 bases at V and 3 bases at J, with 6 bases in the middle. The CDR3 extends over 12 amino acids. In germline, CDR1 is ENHRY, CDR2 SYGVKD. The CDR3 reads CAINRDTGELFF. DNA of the CDR3: TGTGCCATCAACCGGGACACCGGGGAGCTGTTTTTT.

The chain recombines TRBV2 with TRBJ2-1; D may match TRBD1 or TRBD2 (5 bases each). The germline V and J ends were trimmed by 7 bases and 5 bases, with 12 bases remaining between them. In germline, CDR1 is SNHLY, CDR2 FYNNEI. This CDR3 spans 13 amino acids. CDR3 loop: CASTTGLNNEQFF. DNA for the CDR3: TGTGCCAGCACTACAGGACTGAACAATGAGCAGTTCTTC.

The chain has TRBV30 and TRBJ2-3; no reliable D call. The CDR3 covers 14 residues. Germline lookup yields CDR1 GTSNPN and CDR2 SVGIG (reference sequence). V was shortened by 1 base and J by 6 bases, with 14 bases between the two germline ends. The CDR3 spells CAWSGAAQLDTQYF. The CDR3 nucleotides read TGTGCCTGGAGTGGTGCGGCTCAGCTCGATACGCAGTATTTT.

The chain carries TRBV5-4 and TRBJ2-2, with D tentatively TRBD2 (6 bases). Looked up from germline, CDR1 is SGHNT and CDR2 is YYREEE (reference sequence). The V end was cut by 3 bases, the J end by 6 bases, with 15 bases between. The CDR3 totals 15 residues. This CDR3 reads CASSWGRLDSGELFF. The CDR3 region has the DNA TGTGCCAGCAGCTGGGGAAGACTAGACTCCGGGGAGCTGTTTTTT.

This clone occurred a few times. The CDR3 protein is CASSLASNPRRDGYTF. CDR3 in DNA: TGTGCCAGCAGCTTAGCGTCGAACCCCCGGAGAGATGGCTACACCTTC. The chain links TRBV7-9 to TRBJ1-2; D unclear. There are 16 residues in the CDR3. CDR1 is SEHNR, CDR2 FQNEAQ, per germline (reference sequence). Trimming cost V 0 bases and J 6 bases, with 17 bases left between them.

V is TRBV29-1 and J is TRBJ2-3; D might be TRBD1 (5 bases). The V end was cut by 0 bases, the J end by 5 bases, with 18 bases between. Germline assignment: CDR1 SQVTM and CDR2 ANQGSEA. The CDR3 is 16 residues long. CDR3 bases: TGCAGCGTTGAAGATCACGGCTGGACAAAAGAAGATACGCAGTATTTT. Translation: CSVEDHGWTKEDTQYF.

This clone was detected a few times. Compared with germline, one end of the junction differs, possibly owing to a read error. The chain has TRBV7-7 and TRBJ2-1; TRBD2 agrees at 10 bases. The CDR3 runs 15 residues. The germline gives CDR1 SSHAT, CDR2 FNYEAQ (reference sequence). The CDR3 DNA reads as TGTGCTAGCAGCTCTAGCGGGAGCCCCTACAATGAGCAGTTCTTC. Translation gives CASSSSGSPYNEQFF.

The chain couples TRBV2 to TRBJ2-5, with 11 bases that match TRBD2. There are 15 residues in the CDR3. The V segment lost 4 bases and the J segment 3 bases; nucleotides outside the gene matches: 4. Germline CDR1 SNHLY, CDR2 FYNNEI. CDR3 residues: CASSGLTSGEETQYF. CDR3 coding DNA: TGTGCCAGCAGTGGGTTGACTAGCGGGGAAGAGACCCAGTACTTC.

This chain links TRBV6-1 with TRBJ1-2, with 8 positions matching TRBD1. Germline V gives CDR1 MNHNS, CDR2 SASEGT. The CDR3 is 15 amino acids. After removal of 5 bases from V and 4 bases from J, the junction contained 9 bases not matched to a gene. The CDR3 bases are TGTGCCAGCAGTTTCGGGCAGGGGGCACGCTATGGCTACACCTTC. Protein sequence: CASSFGQGARYGYTF.

The V gene is TRBV5-1, the J gene TRBJ1-1, with 7 bases identical to TRBD1. Per the germline V gene, CDR1 is SGHRS and CDR2 is YFSETQ. After removal of 0 bases from V and 4 bases from J, the junction contained 6 bases not matched to a gene. This CDR3 region has 15 residues. As DNA, the CDR3 is TGCGCCAGCAGCTTGGCCAGAGACAGGGCCACTGAAGCTTTCTTT. Protein product: CASSLARDRATEAFF. Drawing the rest from reference TRBV5-1 and TRBJ1-1, the complete variable domain is KAGVTQTPRYLIKTRGQQVTLSCSPISGHRSVSWYQQTPGQGLQFLFEYFSETQRNKGNFPGRFSGRQFSNSRSEMNVSTLELGDSALYLCASSLARDRATEAFFGQGTRLTVV.

The V gene is TRBV25-1, the J gene TRBJ2-5; no definite D call. Germline V lookup: CDR1 MGHDK, CDR2 SYGVNS. There are 10 residues in the CDR3. The V gene lost 6 bases and the J gene lost 6 bases, with 5 bases spanning the gap. CDR3 nucleotide sequence: TGTGCCAGCAGGTCCCAGACCCAGTACTTC. Amino acid sequence: CASRSQTQYF.

This clone was seen more than once but under ten times. The chain joins TRBV27 to TRBJ2-3, with TRBD1 matching 11 bases. The trim removed 5 bases at V and 6 bases at J, leaving 4 bases unmatched. The CDR3 consists of 14 residues. CDR1 and CDR2 (germline): MNHEY, SMNVEV (reference sequence). The CDR3 reads CASSPGTGGDTQYF. The CDR3 region has the DNA TGTGCCAGCAGTCCGGGGACAGGGGGGGATACGCAGTATTTT.

V gene TRBV30 combines with J gene TRBJ1-3; D gene unclear. V lost 8 bases and J 1 base, leaving 12 bases between the germline ends. The germline CDR1 and CDR2 sequences are GTSNPN and SVGIG (reference sequence). This CDR3 spans 13 amino acids. The CDR3 DNA sequence: TGTGCCCGCTCGACTGAGTCTGGAAACACCATATATTTT. This sequence encodes CARSTESGNTIYF. The full variable domain, with the rest looked up from reference TRBV30 and TRBJ1-3, is SQTIHQWPATLVQPVGSPLSLECTVEGTSNPNLYWYRQAAGRGLQLLFYSVGIGQISSEVPQNLSASRPQDRQFILSSKKLLLSDSGFYLCARSTESGNTIYFGEGSWLTVV.

In this sample, this clone turned up a few times. This rearrangement joins TRBV7-8 to TRBJ1-2; D unclear. V was trimmed by 1 base and J by 8 bases, leaving 17 bases between them. The CDR3 has 15 residues. CDR1 and CDR2 from the germline V gene are SGHVS and FQNEAQ. The CDR3 sequence: CASSLERGLRSGYTF. The CDR3 DNA is TGTGCCAGCAGCTTAGAACGGGGTCTCCGAAGCGGCTACACCTTC. The whole variable domain, filled in from reference TRBV7-8 and TRBJ1-2, reads GAGVSQSPRYKVAKRGQDVALRCDPISGHVSLFWYQQALGQGPEFLTYFQNEAQLDKSGLPSDRFFAERPEGSVSTLKIQRTQQEDSAVYLCASSLERGLRSGYTFGSGTRLTVV.

The chain uses TRBV19 and TRBJ1-2; D is undetermined. The CDR3 is 12 residues long. Trimming pared 8 bases from V and 8 bases from J, leaving 15 bases between. Germline assignment: CDR1 LNHDA and CDR2 SQIVND (reference sequence). The CDR3 spells CASGSRVEGYTF. CDR3 nucleotide sequence: TGTGCCAGTGGGTCACGGGTAGAGGGCTACACCTTC.

This clone was picked up a small number of times. V usage is TRBV7-2 and J usage is TRBJ2-7, with a weak D call TRBD2 (5 bases). V lost 5 bases and J lost 3, with 14 bases in between. The CDR3 has 14 residues. Germline CDR1 is SGHTA and CDR2 is FQGNSA. The DNA for the CDR3 is TGTGCCAGCAGCACCCAATCCGGGGACTACGAGCAGTACTTC. This translates into CASSTQSGDYEQYF.

This clone came up a few times. The CDR3 reads CASSVEGRNPGGEQFF. The CDR3 coding sequence is TGTGCCAGCAGCGTAGAGGGTCGGAACCCGGGGGGTGAGCAGTTCTTC. This sequence joins TRBV9 and TRBJ2-1; 7 bases line up with TRBD2. V shed 0 bases and J 9 bases; nucleotides not matched to a gene: 12. This CDR3 is built from 16 residues. Germline V gives CDR1 SGDLS, CDR2 YYNGEE.

The genes are TRBV7-6 and TRBJ2-2; D uncertain. CDR3 length equals 14 residues. With 2 bases removed from V and 2 bases from J, the gap between germline ends came to 6 bases. The germline CDR1 and CDR2 sequences are SGHVS and FNYEAQ. DNA of the CDR3: TGTGCCAGCAGCTTAAGCACCAACACCGGGGAGCTGTTTTTT. Its translation is CASSLSTNTGELFF.

The chain recombines TRBV9 with TRBJ2-6; D is unclear. Trimming stripped 0 bases from V and 0 bases from J, with 16 bases between. Per germline, CDR1 SGDLS and CDR2 YYNGEE. This CDR3 contains 19 residues. As DNA, the CDR3 is TGTGCCAGCAGCGTAGACGGGCTCGTTACCCGCTCTGGGGCCAACGTCCTGACTTTC. Translation gives CASSVDGLVTRSGANVLTF.

This clone has a handful of counts. Other DNA sequences in the sample encode the same CDR3. The rearrangement links TRBV29-1 to TRBJ1-1, with D possibly being TRBD1 (5 bases). The CDR3 has 12 amino acids. The germline V and J ends were trimmed by 3 bases and 5 bases, with 10 bases remaining between them. From germline, CDR1 is SQVTM and CDR2 ANQGSEA. CDR3 amino acids: CSVEQGRTEAFF. CDR3 nucleotide sequence: TGCAGCGTTGAGCAGGGCAGGACTGAAGCTTTCTTT. The whole variable domain, remainder taken from reference TRBV29-1 and TRBJ1-1, is SAVISQKPSRDICQRGTSLTIQCQVDSQVTMMFWYRQQPGQSLTLIATANQGSEATYESGFVIDKFPISRPNLTFSTLTVSNMSPEDSSIYLCSVEQGRTEAFFGQGTRLTVV.

The V and J genes are TRBV6-1 and TRBJ2-3; no clear D. Looked up from germline, CDR1 is MNHNS and CDR2 is SASEGT. The V gene lost 7 bases and the J gene lost 1 base, with 15 bases spanning the gap. The CDR3 loop spans 15 amino acids. The CDR3 sequence: CASIAGTAGTDTQYF. In DNA, the CDR3 is TGTGCCAGCATAGCCGGCACGGCAGGCACAGATACGCAGTATTTT.

This clone was observed a few times. The CDR3, as DNA: TGTGCCAGCACCCCGGGACTGAACACTGAAGCTTTCTTT. It codes for CASTPGLNTEAFF. The V gene is TRBV9, the J gene TRBJ1-1, with D possibly matching TRBD1 (5 bases). This CDR3 region has 13 residues. V was shortened by 6 bases and J by 0 bases, with 9 bases between the two germline ends. Germline CDR1 reads SGDLS; CDR2 reads YYNGEE.

This clone has a handful of counts. The chain has TRBV28 and TRBJ1-3; no firm D call. Germline assignment: CDR1 MDHEN and CDR2 SYDVKM. V lost 4 bases and J 0 bases, leaving 13 bases between the germline ends. This CDR3 comprises 16 residues. CDR3 nucleotide sequence: TGTGCCAGCAGTTCCTCGGCGGAAAGCTCTGGAAACACCATATATTTT. Translation gives CASSSSAESSGNTIYF.

This clone occurred many times. The genes are TRBV7-2 and TRBJ2-3; D perhaps matches TRBD2 (5 bases). Germline V gene data show CDR1 as SGHTA and CDR2 as FQGNSA. V lost 5 bases to trimming and J lost 1 base, with 10 bases between them. The CDR3 loop spans 14 amino acids. The CDR3 region has the DNA TGTGCCAGCAGCACAGACTACGGCACAGATACGCAGTATTTT. This encodes CASSTDYGTDTQYF.

In this sample, this clone turned up a few times. This sequence joins TRBV7-9 and TRBJ1-5, with TRBD1 as a possible D gene (5 bases). This CDR3 comprises 15 residues. Per the germline V gene, CDR1 is SEHNR and CDR2 is FQNEAQ (reference sequence). V was shortened by 6 bases and J by 0 bases, with 12 bases between the two germline ends. Here the CDR3 reads CASSGAGLSNQPQHF. Written as DNA, the CDR3 is TGTGCCAGCAGTGGGGCGGGACTTAGCAATCAGCCCCAGCATTTT.

This clone was seen only a few times. This rearrangement joins TRBV30 to TRBJ2-7; 9 nucleotides align to TRBD1. This CDR3 is 13 amino acids long. The ends lost 2 bases at V and 7 bases at J; junction bases unmatched: 6. Per the germline V gene, CDR1 is GTSNPN and CDR2 is SVGIG (reference sequence). CDR3 sequence: CAWSRGTGNEQYF. Here the CDR3 DNA reads TGTGCCTGGAGTCGAGGGACAGGGAATGAGCAGTACTTC.